Listed here are 19 T cell receptor beta chains from one sample, sequenced in a study of Graves' ophthalmopathy and Graves' hyperthyroidism. The sequenced template was RNA, covering the TCR beta CDR3 region. An initial RT-PCR round employing HTBI primers preceded a second-round multiplex PCR. TCRdb re-called the multiplex PCR reads through MiXCR, storing one row per CDR3 protein. The sample has 350,000 to 400,000 distinct CDR3 sequences, over 15% seen once; the top ten hold around 7%. Sequenced material: peripheral blood. The source of these receptors is a woman aged 18-29 years with stable Graves' hyperthyroidism.

The chain carries TRBV24-1 and TRBJ1-2; D gene uncertain. In germline, CDR1 is KGHDR, CDR2 SFDVKD. The CDR3 is 14 amino acids. The germline V and J ends were trimmed by 4 bases and 5 bases, with 13 bases remaining between them. CDR3 nucleotides: TGTGCCACCAGTGACCCTCGAGGAGGATATGGCTACACCTTC. It yields the protein CATSDPRGGYGYTF.

In this sample, this clonotype turned up many times. A single base separates this from a much larger clone, so it may be a read error. CDR3 in amino acids: CASSYDGGRQPQHF. The DNA of the CDR3 is TGTGCCAGCAGCTACGACGGGGGGAGACAGCCCCAGCATTTT. The rearrangement uses TRBV12-3 or TRBV12-4 and TRBJ1-5, with a weak D call TRBD1 (5 bases). V was trimmed by 6 bases and J by 7 bases, leaving 16 bases between them. The CDR3 contains 14 residues.

As regards this clonotype: Germline and junction disagree at one end, which may indicate a read error. The chain links TRBV7-8 to TRBJ2-4; 8 bases match TRBD1. Germline V gives CDR1 SGHVS, CDR2 FQNEAQ. The length of the CDR3 is 18 residues. This chain's CDR3 is CASSLAGQGGSAKNIKYF. Here the CDR3 DNA reads TGTGCCAGCAGCTTAGCCGGACAGGGAGGAAGTGCCAAAAACATTAAGTACTTC.

This clonotype occurred once. The rearrangement uses TRBV12-3 or TRBV12-4 and TRBJ2-7; D unclear. This CDR3 has 15 residues. The germline V and J ends were trimmed by 6 bases and 7 bases, with 22 bases remaining between them. The CDR3 region has the DNA TGTGCCAGCAGCCAAGATTCCCCCAACCTGGGGGAGCAGTACTTC. It encodes CASSQDSPNLGEQYF.

This clonotype has at least ten counts. The chain carries TRBV12-3 or TRBV12-4 and TRBJ1-5, with D unclear. This CDR3 is 18 amino acids long. V gave up 6 bases and J gave up 2 bases, with 23 bases separating them. The CDR3 DNA is TGTGCCAGCAGCCCAGGCGGAGGCGGGGTTCGCGGCAATCAGCCCCAGCATTTT. Translation gives CASSPGGGGVRGNQPQHF.

This clonotype showed up just a few times. The J gene is TRBJ1-5, the V gene TRBV18; 12 positions agree with TRBD1. The germline V gene has CDR1 KGHSH and CDR2 LQKENI. The CDR3 runs 16 residues. Trimming cost V 3 bases and J 7 bases; bases outside gene matches: 7. CDR3 protein: CASSPGTGGLEQPQHF. In DNA, the CDR3 is TGTGCCAGCTCACCTGGGACAGGGGGCCTTGAGCAGCCCCAGCATTTT.

There are many counts of this clonotype. J is TRBJ2-5 and V is TRBV6-5; TRBD2 matches 10 bases. Unmatched junction bases numbered 9, after V lost 3 bases and J lost 5 bases. The germline CDR1 and CDR2 sequences are MNHEY and SVGAGI. The length of the CDR3 is 16 residues. CDR3 sequence reads: CASSYYSSGGAETQYF. The CDR3 DNA reads TGTGCCAGCAGTTATTATTCGAGCGGGGGGGCTGAGACCCAGTACTTC.

J is TRBJ2-5 and V is TRBV18; no reliable D call. This CDR3 is built from 13 residues. The V gene's germline CDR1 is KGHSH and CDR2 LQKENI. V lost 5 bases and J 5 bases, leaving 12 bases between the germline ends. The CDR3, as DNA: TGTGCCAGCTCAGAGATGTTGGAGGAGACCCAGTACTTC. Translating it yields CASSEMLEETQYF.

There are many counts of this clonotype. This chain uses TRBV2 with TRBJ1-1; 8 bases map to TRBD1. From germline, CDR1 is SNHLY and CDR2 FYNNEI. CDR3 length equals 12 residues. With V trimmed by 9 bases and J by 0 bases, 0 bases remained unmatched. CDR3 sequence reads: CARDRVNTEAFF. The CDR3 DNA follows: TGTGCCAGGGACAGGGTGAACACTGAAGCTTTCTTT.

Ten or more counts support this clonotype. The chain recombines TRBV4-1 with TRBJ1-5, with D unclear. V was pared by 1 base and J by 4 bases, with 11 bases between. The CDR3 length is 15 residues. Germline V lookup: CDR1 MGHRA, CDR2 YSYEKL. For the CDR3, the DNA is TGCGCCAGCAGCCAAGTGGGGATTGCTAATCAGCCCCAGCATTTT. Its protein product is CASSQVGIANQPQHF.

The sample holds many counts of this clonotype. This chain joins TRBV5-1 and TRBJ2-5, with TRBD2 matching over 10 bases. The CDR3 is 15 residues long. V was clipped by 0 bases and J by 5 bases; unmatched bases: 4. From germline, CDR1 is SGHRS and CDR2 YFSETQ. CDR3 residues: CASSLVLAGDETQYF. The CDR3 DNA reads as TGCGCCAGCAGCTTGGTTCTAGCGGGGGATGAGACCCAGTACTTC.

This clonotype was found a few times. At one end the junction does not follow the germline gene, possibly because of a read error. The chain uses TRBV6-2 or TRBV6-3 and TRBJ2-4; 7 positions agree with TRBD1. This CDR3 is built from 17 residues. From germline, CDR1 is MNHEY and CDR2 SVGEGT. CDR3 region: CASSYSRGLEAKNIKYF. As DNA, the CDR3 is TGTGCCAGCAGTTACTCGAGGGGGCTGGAAGCCAAAAACATTAAGTACTTC.

This clonotype was seen at least ten times. The V and J genes are TRBV11-2 and TRBJ2-4, with D possibly being TRBD1 or TRBD2 (6 bases each). Deletions cut 3 bases from V and 1 base from J, with 13 bases between. The CDR3 length is 16 residues. CDR1 and CDR2 from the germline V gene are SGHAT and FQNNGV. DNA for the CDR3: TGTGCCAGCAGCTTCATGGGGGGCTTTGCCAAAAACATTCAGTACTTC. This codes for CASSFMGGFAKNIQYF.

The chain employs TRBV20-1 and TRBJ1-2, with no clear D. CDR1 is DFQATT and CDR2 is SNEGSKA in the germline V gene (reference sequence). V dropped 5 bases and J dropped 3 bases, with 10 bases sitting between them. The CDR3 is made up of 12 amino acids. The CDR3 loop reads CSARPADYGYTF. The DNA for the CDR3 is TGCAGTGCTCGACCGGCGGACTATGGCTACACCTTC.

This clonotype came up many times. CDR3 sequence reads: CASSVEGRVNYGYTF. The CDR3 DNA reads as TGTGCCAGCAGCGTAGAGGGCAGGGTGAACTATGGCTACACCTTC. This chain links TRBV9 with TRBJ1-2, with D tentatively TRBD1 (5 bases). V lost 0 bases and J lost 2, with 11 bases in between. The CDR3 is 15 amino acids. Per germline, CDR1 SGDLS and CDR2 YYNGEE.

This clonotype was seen many times. The V and J genes are TRBV19 and TRBJ2-7; D not certain. CDR1 and CDR2 from the germline V gene are LNHDA and SQIVND (reference sequence). CDR3 length equals 11 residues. V lost 10 bases to trimming and J lost 0 bases, with 7 bases between them. As DNA, the CDR3 is TGTGCCACCTCGAACTCCTACGAGCAGTACTTC. Translating it yields CATSNSYEQYF. Complete variable domain (other parts from reference TRBV19 and TRBJ2-7): DGGITQSPKYLFRKEGQNVTLSCEQNLNHDAMYWYRQDPGQGLRLIYYSQIVNDFQKGDIAEGYSVSREKKESFPLTVTSAQKNPTAFYLCATSNSYEQYFGPGTRLTVT.

As concerns this clonotype: A much larger clone differs by one base, so this may be a read error. Since the CDR3 does not end with the conserved phenylalanine or tryptophan, this likely comes from a read error. The CDR3 loop is CASSVYLGQTYEQYY. The CDR3 DNA is TGTGCCAGCAGTGTCTACCTGGGACAAACCTACGAGCAGTACTAC. The chain employs TRBV6-1 and TRBJ2-7, with a possible D match to TRBD1 (6 bases). This CDR3 is built from 15 residues. Germline loops: CDR1 MNHNS, CDR2 SASEGT. V was trimmed by 4 bases and J by 2 bases, leaving 15 bases between them.

This clonotype was recorded at least ten times. The gene calls are TRBV6-2 or TRBV6-3 and TRBJ1-5; a possible D gene is TRBD1 (5 bases). V was shortened by 2 bases and J by 0 bases, with 17 bases between the two germline ends. Germline CDR1 MNHEY, CDR2 SVGEGT. The CDR3 is 18 residues long. CDR3 protein: CASSYGTPGHYSNQPQHF. In DNA form, the CDR3 reads TGTGCCAGCAGTTACGGGACCCCGGGCCATTATAGCAATCAGCCCCAGCATTTT.

The sample holds many counts of this clonotype. The V gene is TRBV4-3, the J gene TRBJ2-7, with D tentatively TRBD2 (6 bases). This CDR3 spans 14 amino acids. The V gene's germline CDR1 is LGHNA and CDR2 YSLEER. Trimming stripped 4 bases from V and 6 bases from J, with 16 bases between. The CDR3 is CASSPWRGWGEQYF. As DNA, the CDR3 is TGCGCCAGCAGCCCCTGGAGGGGCTGGGGCGAGCAGTACTTC.